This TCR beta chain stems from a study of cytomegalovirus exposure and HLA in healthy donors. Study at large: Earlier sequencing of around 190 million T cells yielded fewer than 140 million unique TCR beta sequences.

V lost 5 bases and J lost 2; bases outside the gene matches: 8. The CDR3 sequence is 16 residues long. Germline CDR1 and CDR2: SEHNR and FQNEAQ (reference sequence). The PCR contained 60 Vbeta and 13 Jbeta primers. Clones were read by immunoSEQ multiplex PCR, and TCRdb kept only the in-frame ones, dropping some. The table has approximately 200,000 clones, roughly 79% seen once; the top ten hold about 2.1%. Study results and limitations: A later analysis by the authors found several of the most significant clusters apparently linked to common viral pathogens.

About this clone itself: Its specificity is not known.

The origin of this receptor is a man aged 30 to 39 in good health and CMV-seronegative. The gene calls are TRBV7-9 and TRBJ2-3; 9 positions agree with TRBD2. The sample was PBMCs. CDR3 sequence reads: CASSPGLARPTDTQYF. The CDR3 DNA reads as TGTGCCAGCAGCCCAGGACTAGCGAGGCCCACAGATACGCAGTATTTT.